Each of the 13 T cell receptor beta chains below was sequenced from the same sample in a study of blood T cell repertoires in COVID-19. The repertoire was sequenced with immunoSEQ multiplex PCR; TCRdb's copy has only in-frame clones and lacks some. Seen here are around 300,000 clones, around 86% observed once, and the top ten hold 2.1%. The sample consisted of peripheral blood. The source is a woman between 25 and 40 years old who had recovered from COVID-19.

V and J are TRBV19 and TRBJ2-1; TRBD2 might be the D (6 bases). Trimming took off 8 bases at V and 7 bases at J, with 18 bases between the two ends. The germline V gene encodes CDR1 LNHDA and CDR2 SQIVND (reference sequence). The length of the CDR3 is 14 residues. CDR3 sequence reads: CASSLLAAGNEQFF. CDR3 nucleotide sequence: TGTGCCAGTTCATTGTTAGCGGCTGGGAATGAGCAGTTCTTC.

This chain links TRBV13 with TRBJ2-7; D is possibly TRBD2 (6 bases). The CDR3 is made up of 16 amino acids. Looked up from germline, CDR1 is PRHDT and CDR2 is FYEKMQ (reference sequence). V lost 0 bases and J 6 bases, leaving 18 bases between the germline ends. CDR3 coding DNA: TGTGCCAGCAGCTTAGGCCGGGCCGGGAGATCGGGCGAGCAGTACTTC. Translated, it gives CASSLGRAGRSGEQYF.

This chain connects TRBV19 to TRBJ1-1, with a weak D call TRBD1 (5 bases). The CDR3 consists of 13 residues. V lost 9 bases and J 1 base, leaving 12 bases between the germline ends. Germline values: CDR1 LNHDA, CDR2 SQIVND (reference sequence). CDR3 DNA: TGTGCCAGCGTCAGGGTGGGGAACACTGAAGCTTTCTTT. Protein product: CASVRVGNTEAFF.

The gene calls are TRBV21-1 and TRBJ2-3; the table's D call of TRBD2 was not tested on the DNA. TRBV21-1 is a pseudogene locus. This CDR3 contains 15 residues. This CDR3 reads CASSRGLLGADTQYF. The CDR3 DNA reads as TGTGCCAGCAGCAGGGGACTACTTGGCGCAGATACGCAGTATTTT.

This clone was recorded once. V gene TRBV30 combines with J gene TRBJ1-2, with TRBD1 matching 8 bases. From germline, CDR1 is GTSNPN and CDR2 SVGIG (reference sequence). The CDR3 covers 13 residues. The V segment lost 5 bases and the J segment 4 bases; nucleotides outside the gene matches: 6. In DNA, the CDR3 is TGTGCCTGGGCCCAGGACAGGGCCTATGGCTACACCTTC. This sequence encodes CAWAQDRAYGYTF.

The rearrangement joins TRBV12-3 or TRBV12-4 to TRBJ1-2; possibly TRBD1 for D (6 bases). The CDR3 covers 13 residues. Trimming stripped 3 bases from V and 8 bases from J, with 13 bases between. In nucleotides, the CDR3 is TGTGCCAGCAGTTTTTGGGGGCGGGAGGGCTACACCTTC. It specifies CASSFWGREGYTF.

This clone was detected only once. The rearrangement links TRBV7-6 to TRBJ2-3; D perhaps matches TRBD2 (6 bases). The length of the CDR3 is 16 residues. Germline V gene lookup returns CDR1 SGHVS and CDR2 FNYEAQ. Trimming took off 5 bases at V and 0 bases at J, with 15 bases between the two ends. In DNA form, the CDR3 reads TGTGCCAGCAGCCGGCTTCTAGCGTCTAGCACAGATACGCAGTATTTT. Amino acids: CASSRLLASSTDTQYF.

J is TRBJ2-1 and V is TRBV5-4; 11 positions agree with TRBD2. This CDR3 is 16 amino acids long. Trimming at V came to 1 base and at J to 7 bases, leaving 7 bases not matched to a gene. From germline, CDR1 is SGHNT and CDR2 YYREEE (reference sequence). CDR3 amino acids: CASSLSTSGIFNEQFF. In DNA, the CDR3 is TGTGCCAGCAGCTTGTCGACTAGCGGGATATTTAATGAGCAGTTCTTC.

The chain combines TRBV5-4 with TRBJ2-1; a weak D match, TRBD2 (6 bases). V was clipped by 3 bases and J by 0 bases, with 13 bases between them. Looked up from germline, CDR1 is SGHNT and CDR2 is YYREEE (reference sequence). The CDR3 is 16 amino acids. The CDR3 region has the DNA TGTGCCAGCAGCTCAGTAGCGGAAAGCTCCTACAATGAGCAGTTCTTC. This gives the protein CASSSVAESSYNEQFF.

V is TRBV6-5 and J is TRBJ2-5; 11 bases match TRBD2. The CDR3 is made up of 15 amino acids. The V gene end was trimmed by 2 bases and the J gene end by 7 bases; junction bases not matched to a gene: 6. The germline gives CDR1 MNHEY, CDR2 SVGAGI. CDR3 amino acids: CASSYALAGGRTQYF. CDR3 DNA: TGTGCCAGCAGTTACGCCCTAGCGGGGGGACGGACCCAGTACTTC.

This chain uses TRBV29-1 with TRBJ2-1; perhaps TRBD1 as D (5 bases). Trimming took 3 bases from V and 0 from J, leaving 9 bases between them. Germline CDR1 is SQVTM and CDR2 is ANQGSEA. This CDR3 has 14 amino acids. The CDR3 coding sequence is TGCAGCGTTGAGGCCAGGGTCTCCTACAATGAGCAGTTCTTC. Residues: CSVEARVSYNEQFF.

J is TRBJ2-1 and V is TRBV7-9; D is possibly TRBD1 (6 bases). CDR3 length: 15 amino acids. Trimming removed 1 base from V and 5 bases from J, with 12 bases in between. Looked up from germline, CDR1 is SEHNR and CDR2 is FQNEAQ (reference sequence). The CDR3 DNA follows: TGTGCCAGCAGCTTAGAGTCAGGGGCTCACAATGAGCAGTTCTTC. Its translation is CASSLESGAHNEQFF.

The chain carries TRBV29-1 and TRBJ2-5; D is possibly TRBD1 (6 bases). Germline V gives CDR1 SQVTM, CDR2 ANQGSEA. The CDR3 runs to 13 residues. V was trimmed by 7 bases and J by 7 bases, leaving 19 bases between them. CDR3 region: CSAQTTGSGTQYF. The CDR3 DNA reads TGCAGCGCCCAAACCACAGGGTCGGGGACCCAGTACTTC.